The clone carrying this TCR beta chain has only a few counts. As yet, its antigen is unknown. A junction boundary mismatches the germline segment, possibly from a read error. This specimen comes from a study of blood T cells in healthy people across ages. Findings of the study overall: Conclusively comparing naive with antigen-experienced cells was impossible with unsorted PBMCs.

The CDR3 is 11 residues long. Every sample gave at least 6 micrograms of total RNA when it was extracted. The use of a sample-barcoded 5' primer and a J-beta primer mix characterized a second PCR of roughly 6 to 11 cycles. Every cDNA was tagged by a template-switch adaptor with 12 random nucleotides. Via MiXCR, TCRdb re-called the 5' RACE reads, giving one row per CDR3 protein. This table has about a million distinct CDR3 sequences, roughly 51% appearing once. Sequenced: blood. The chain has TRBV12-3 or TRBV12-4 and TRBJ2-3; D is unclear. This sequence originates from a woman aged 60-70 years in good health. The CDR3 region is CASMSRDTQYF. The DNA for the CDR3 is TGTGCCAGTATGAGCAGAGATACGCAGTATTTT.